These 3 T cell receptor beta chains were sequenced from one sample in a study of PD-1 blockade in classical Hodgkin lymphoma. Documented time point: newly diagnosed, previously untreated cHL patient sample. Clones were read by immunoSEQ multiplex PCR, and TCRdb kept only the in-frame ones, dropping some. The sample contains roughly 70,000 clones, more than 85% of which appear only once. The sequencing input was peripheral blood mononuclear cells (PBMCs). The receptors derive from a human donor with classical Hodgkin lymphoma.

This clone has only a few counts. The V and J genes are TRBV6-5 and TRBJ2-7; D perhaps matches TRBD1 (5 bases). Looked up from germline, CDR1 is MNHEY and CDR2 is SVGAGI. The CDR3 sequence is 15 residues long. Trimming removed 2 bases at V and 2 bases at J, with 13 bases between. The CDR3 bases are TGTGCCAGCAGTTACGTCCAGGGCCTCCCCTACGAGCAGTACTTC. Protein product: CASSYVQGLPYEQYF.

The rearrangement links TRBV11-2 to TRBJ2-1; D is unresolved. In germline, CDR1 is SGHAT, CDR2 FQNNGV. The CDR3 consists of 12 residues. With 1 base removed from V and 9 bases from J, the gap between germline ends came to 7 bases. CDR3 loop: CASSLGRGEQFF. DNA for the CDR3: TGTGCCAGCAGCTTAGGACGTGGTGAGCAGTTCTTC.

In DNA, the CDR3 is TGTGCCAGCAGCGTGGGGATACAGGAATCCAAAGAGACCCAGTACTTC. Translation: CASSVGIQESKETQYF. The chain carries TRBV9 and TRBJ2-5, with a weak D call TRBD1 (5 bases). The CDR3 consists of 16 residues. Trimming took off 2 bases at V and 3 bases at J, with 17 bases between the two ends. Germline V lookup: CDR1 SGDLS, CDR2 YYNGEE.